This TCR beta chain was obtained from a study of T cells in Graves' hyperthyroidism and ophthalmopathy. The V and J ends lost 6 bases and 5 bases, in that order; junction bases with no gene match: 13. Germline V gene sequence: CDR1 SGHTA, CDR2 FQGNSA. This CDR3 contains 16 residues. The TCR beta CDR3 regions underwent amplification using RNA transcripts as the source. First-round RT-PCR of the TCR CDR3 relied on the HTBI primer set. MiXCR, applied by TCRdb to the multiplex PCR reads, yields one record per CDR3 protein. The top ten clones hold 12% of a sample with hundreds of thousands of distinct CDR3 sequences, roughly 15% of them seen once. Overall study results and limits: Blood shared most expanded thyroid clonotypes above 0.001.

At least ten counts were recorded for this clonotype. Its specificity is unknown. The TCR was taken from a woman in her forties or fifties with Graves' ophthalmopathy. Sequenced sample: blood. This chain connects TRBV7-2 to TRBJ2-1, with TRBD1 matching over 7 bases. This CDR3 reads CASRQSRDSAHNEQFF. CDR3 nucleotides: TGTGCCAGCAGACAAAGCCGGGACAGTGCCCACAATGAGCAGTTCTTC.